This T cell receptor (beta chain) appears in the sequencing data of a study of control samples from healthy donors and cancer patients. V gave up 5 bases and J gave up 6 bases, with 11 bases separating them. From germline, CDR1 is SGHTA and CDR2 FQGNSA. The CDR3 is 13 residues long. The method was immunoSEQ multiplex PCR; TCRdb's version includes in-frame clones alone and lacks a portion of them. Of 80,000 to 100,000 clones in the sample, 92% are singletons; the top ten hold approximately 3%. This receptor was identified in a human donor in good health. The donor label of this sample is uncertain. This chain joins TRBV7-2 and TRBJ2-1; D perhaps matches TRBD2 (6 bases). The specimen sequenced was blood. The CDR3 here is CASSDGTFNEQFF. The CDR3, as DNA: TGTGCCAGCAGCGACGGGACTTTCAATGAGCAGTTCTTC.